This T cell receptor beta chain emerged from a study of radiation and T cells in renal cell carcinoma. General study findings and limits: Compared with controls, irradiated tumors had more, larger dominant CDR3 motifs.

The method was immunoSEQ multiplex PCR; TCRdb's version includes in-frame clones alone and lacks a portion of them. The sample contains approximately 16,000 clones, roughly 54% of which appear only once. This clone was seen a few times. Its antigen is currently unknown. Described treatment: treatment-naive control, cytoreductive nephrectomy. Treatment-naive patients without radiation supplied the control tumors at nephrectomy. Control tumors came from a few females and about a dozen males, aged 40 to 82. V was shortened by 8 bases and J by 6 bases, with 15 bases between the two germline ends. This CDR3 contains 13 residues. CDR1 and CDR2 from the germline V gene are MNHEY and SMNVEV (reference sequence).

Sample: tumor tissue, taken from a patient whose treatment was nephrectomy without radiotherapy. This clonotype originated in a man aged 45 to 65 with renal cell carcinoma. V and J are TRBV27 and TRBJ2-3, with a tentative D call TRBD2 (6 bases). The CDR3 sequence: CASGGSGWDTQYF. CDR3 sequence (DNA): TGTGCCAGCGGTGGTAGCGGTTGGGATACGCAGTATTTT.